The entry below gives a single TCR beta chain sequence along with its context. These data are taken from a study of T-cell memory formation after mild COVID-19. Via MiXCR, TCRdb re-called the 5' RACE reads, giving one row per CDR3 protein. The sample lists about 100,000 distinct CDR3 sequences, about a sixth seen once, with approximately 5.5% in the top ten. V lost 11 bases and J lost 8; bases outside the gene matches: 11. The CDR3 length is 12 residues. CDR1 and CDR2 (germline): MNHEY, SVGEGT. Sequencing was carried out using PBMCs or a T cell subset sorted from them (not recorded which). The chain has TRBV6-2 or TRBV6-3 and TRBJ1-2; 7 bases match TRBD1. The TCR was taken from a man between 18 and 29 years old who had mild COVID-19 (a few samples of this study predate the infection). Cell type and time point are not known. The CDR3 region is CAGHSSTGGYTF. The CDR3 DNA reads TGTGCCGGACATTCCTCGACAGGGGGCTACACCTTC.